This entry lists 4 T cell receptor beta chains sequenced from one sample in a study of immune heterogeneity within non-small cell lung tumors. As template, the study used bulk tumor genomic DNA at about 550 ng per sample. Several biopsies were spaced far apart within each primary tumor and obtained as surgery took place. Those enrolled were patients newly diagnosed with untreated non-small cell lung cancer and undergoing curative surgery. CDR3 of TCR beta was amplified by multiplex PCR that used 32 V and 13 J primers. TCRdb passed the multiplex PCR reads through MiXCR, listing each CDR3 protein once. Found here are 13,000 or so distinct CDR3 sequences, around 21% of them singletons; the top ten hold about 4.6%. The specimen sequenced was lung tumor tissue. These receptors came from a man aged 55 to 70 with non-small cell lung cancer.

The rearrangement uses TRBV7-3 and TRBJ2-1; D possibly corresponds to TRBD1 (5 bases). Germline V gives CDR1 SGHTA, CDR2 FQGTGA. This CDR3 comprises 13 residues. V lost 3 bases to trimming and J lost 7 bases, with 10 bases between them. In DNA form, the CDR3 reads TGTGCCAGCAGCTTCCTACAGGTGAATGAGCAGTTCTTC. This sequence encodes CASSFLQVNEQFF.

This clonotype is categorized as medium-sized. The chain couples TRBV27 to TRBJ2-7; 7 nucleotides align to TRBD1. CDR1 and CDR2 (germline): MNHEY, SMNVEV (reference sequence). The CDR3 loop spans 14 amino acids. J lost 2 bases, V lost 3 bases, and 4 bases had no gene match. DNA of the CDR3: TGTGCCAGCAGTTTCTGGGACAGACCCTACGAGCAGTACTTC. It is translated as CASSFWDRPYEQYF.

The CDR3 sequence is CASSHYGGRAYTGELFF. CDR3 coding DNA: TGTGCCAGCAGCCATTACGGCGGGAGGGCCTACACCGGGGAGCTGTTTTTT. The V call is TRBV3-1, the J call TRBJ2-2; the match to TRBD2 covers 9 bases. J lost 3 bases, V lost 3 bases, and 8 bases had no gene match. CDR1 and CDR2 from the germline V gene are LGHDT and YNNKEL (reference sequence). The CDR3 sequence is 17 residues long.

CDR3 sequence (DNA): TGTGCCAGCAGTTTAGGGGGGGCGCCTAATGAAAAACTGTTTTTT. This gives the protein CASSLGGAPNEKLFF. The chain carries TRBV12-3 or TRBV12-4 and TRBJ1-4, with D possibly being TRBD1 (6 bases). The V and J ends lost 1 base and 3 bases respectively, with 9 bases between them. The CDR3 consists of 15 residues.